This T cell receptor beta chain was sequenced during a study of regulatory T cells in long-lasting Graves disease. V was trimmed by 3 bases and J by 3 bases, leaving 12 bases between them. CDR3 length: 14 residues. Germline V gene lookup returns CDR1 DFQATT and CDR2 SNEGSKA (reference sequence). Arm-PCR of CDR3 regions and iRepertoire HTBI primers were used to build TCR beta libraries. TCRdb itself ran the multiplex PCR reads through MiXCR, one entry per CDR3 protein. Of about 540,000 distinct CDR3 sequences in the sample, around an eighth were seen once. The time point denotes: newly diagnosed GD, antithyroid drugs for less than 3 months. There was RNA extracted from PBMCs, and the TCR library was made from it. Study results and limitations: Persistent Graves' patients possessed reduced TCR diversity relative to recently diagnosed ones.

In the case of this clonotype: The antigen is undetermined.

These data also formed part of another study, on T cells in Graves' hyperthyroidism and ophthalmopathy. That paper adds: Patients aged 18 to 65 had newly diagnosed hyperthyroidism that had lasted under 2 months.

This sequence was found in a man aged 25-40 years with Graves disease. The rearrangement joins TRBV20-1 to TRBJ2-1; D call uncertain. The sequencing used peripheral blood mononuclear cells (PBMCs), collected at new diagnosis, from a patient treated with antithyroid drugs. DNA of the CDR3: TGCAGTGCTAGCGATCCCCTCCGCTACAATGAGCAGTTCTTC. Its protein product is CSASDPLRYNEQFF.